The present entry profiles one TCR beta chain with its context. Its antigen remains undetermined. Base qualities were left out, and no much larger clone turns up one base away. This sample stems from a study of shared clonotypes between healthy human individuals (dated by TCRdb to 2018 to 2020). With regard to the full study: Two women and a few men aged 18 to 49 years were included in the cohort. To estimate repertoire size and how much clonotype sharing occurs between individuals, the study deeply sequenced the blood TCR repertoires of five or six healthy adults. Libraries were prepared and TCR repertoires were sequenced by different laboratories using diverse techniques, in order to increase sequencing depth and limit assay-specific biases. For each donor, CD4 naive and CD4 memory were each run on three plates, CD8 naive on two plates, and CD8 memory on one plate. Per donor, leukapheresis produced somewhere between about 0.85 and 9.5 billion PBMCs.

Donors were healthy HIV-negative adults with no recently reported acute infections or vaccinations. Only Caucasian adults living in Nashville, Tennessee, USA were represented among the donors. Magnetic negative selection was used to enrich CD4+ T cells, after which naive cells were positively selected on CD45RA and the negative fraction became the memory subset. Blood was collected by leukapheresis, and PBMCs were isolated by Ficoll-Histopaque density gradient centrifugation and then cryopreserved in liquid nitrogen vapor phase. Analytical flow cytometry was used to check the purity and quantity of every magnetically sorted T cell population. Each sorted fraction had its genomic DNA isolated and then quantified by UV absorbance on a Nanodrop 2000c. TCR CDR3 regions were amplified from genomic DNA by multiplex PCR using the deep immunoSEQ assay. For each cell subset, the extracted genomic DNA was distributed evenly across all wells of several immunoSEQ 96-well plates, and each plate served as one replicate. For sorted subsets, each replicate PCR was loaded with around 200 ng genomic DNA, equivalent to some 27,000 T cell genomes. Purified libraries were measured with a Qubit 3.0 fluorometer, size-checked on a Bioanalyzer 2100, and measured again with the KAPA Library Quantification kit. Each immunoSEQ 96-well plate was sequenced on its own single-read 150-cycle Illumina NextSeq 550 flow cell. As for how the authors treated the data: Because only junctional sequences without quality scores were contained in the immunoSEQ output, filtering matching that applied to full-length reads could not be performed. To assign V/J genes and CDR3, sequences were annotated using PyIR, a Python wrapper for IgBLAST v1.9, with IMGT germline references. Reads were removed for weak V/J assignments (E-value above 1e-6), missing CDR3, stop codons, out-of-frame junctions, or ambiguous translated residues. A V3J clonotype was defined by an identical inferred V gene, J gene, and CDR3 amino acid sequence. To compute the percentage overlap between repertoires, the number of shared unique clonotypes was divided by the size of the smaller repertoire. Three approaches were used to assess repertoire richness: RTK rarefaction, the Chao1 estimator, and Recon v2.1 estimates of unobserved clonotypes. Generation probabilities for all TCRbeta clonotypes obtained by the gDNA method from four donors were computed using OLGA. This is the immuneACCESS table as TCRdb keeps it, with only in-frame sequences that have V and J called. A part of the clones is gone; compared with another copy, unresolved V genes explain less than half, and the rest is unexplained. The D gene and trimming were derived from the DNA, and the V and J assignments and clone size from that table. This sample lists 1,500,000 or so clones; roughly 98.5% were detected once. The ten largest clones add up to about 0.35% of the sample.

There are 15 amino acids in the CDR3, from cysteine to phenylalanine inclusive. The retained sequence is limited to the CDR3, 45 bases, with the frame set at the first base. Relative to germline, V is missing 0 bases and J is missing 6 bases, with 8 bases of the junction outside any gene match. CDR1 SGHRS and CDR2 YFSETQ are derived from the germline V gene. Summary of the overall study and its limitations: Around 5.4% of naive CD4, 3.5% of naive CD8, approximately 2.2% of memory CD4, and approximately 0.4% of memory CD8 clonotypes were shared across several donors. Compared with non-shared clonotypes, clonotypes shared by all four sorted-subset donors had higher generation probabilities. Naive subsets generally had larger estimated clonotype richness than memory subsets did. The genetic and exposure-history diversity represented was limited by the small number of donors. Based on pairwise subsampling, the degree of clonotype sharing among donors was expected to be affected by sequencing depth. Sampling was restricted to blood, and TCR repertoires in tissue are likely to differ from TCR repertoires in blood. Incomplete sequencing was indicated by rarefaction of sorted-subset datasets, despite the large sequencing depth.

The receptor was derived from a man aged 25-40 years in good health. Recombination connected TRBV5-1 to TRBJ2-7, with 8 junctional bases fitting TRBD1. Input material: naive CD4+ T cells sorted from blood. The cell subset or site label for this specimen denotes: CD45RA+ positively selected. The DNA reads TGCGCCAGCAGCTTGGTGACGACAGGGGTGGGCGAGCAGTACTTC. This yields the protein CASSLVTTGVGEQYF.